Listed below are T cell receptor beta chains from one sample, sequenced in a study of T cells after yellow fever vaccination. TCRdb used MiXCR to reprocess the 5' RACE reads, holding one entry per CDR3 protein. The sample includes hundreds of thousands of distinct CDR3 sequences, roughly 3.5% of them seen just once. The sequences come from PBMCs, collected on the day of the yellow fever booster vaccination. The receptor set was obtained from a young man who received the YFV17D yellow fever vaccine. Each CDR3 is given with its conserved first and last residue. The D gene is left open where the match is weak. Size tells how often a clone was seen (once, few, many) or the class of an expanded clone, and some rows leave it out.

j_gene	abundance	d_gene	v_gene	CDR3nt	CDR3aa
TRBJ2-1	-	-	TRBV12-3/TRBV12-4	TGTGCCAGCAGTTTGGGGGGGGGCCTCAATGAGCAGTTCTTC	CASSLGGGLNEQFF
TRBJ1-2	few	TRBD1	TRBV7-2	TGTGCCAGCAGTCCAAGGGGGGGGACAGGGAGGATAGAGGGCTACACCTTC	CASSPRGGTGRIEGYTF
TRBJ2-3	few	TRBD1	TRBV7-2	TGTGCCAGCAGCTTAGGGGGACAGGGACCCTCGGCGCAGTATTTT	CASSLGGQGPSAQYF
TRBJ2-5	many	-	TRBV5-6	TGTGCCAGCAGCCTCCTTGGGGGGAAGGAGACCCAGTACTTC	CASSLLGGKETQYF
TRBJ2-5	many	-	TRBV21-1	TGTGCCAGCAGCAAAGGAAAAGGGCCCCGGGACAGGTACCAAGAGACCCAGTACTTC	CASSKGKGPRDRYQETQYF
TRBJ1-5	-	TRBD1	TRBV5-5	TGTGCCAGCAGCTCCGGGACAGGGATCTATAGCAATCAGCCCCAGCATTTT	CASSSGTGIYSNQPQHF
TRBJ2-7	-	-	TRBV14	TGTGCCAGCAGCCAAGTCCCCCCGGGCGAAGGGGAGGTCCAATCCTACGAGCAGTACTTC	CASSQVPPGEGEVQSYEQYF
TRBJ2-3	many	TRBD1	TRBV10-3	TGTGCCATCAGTGTAGAGGGGGCCGATACGCAGTATTTT	CAISVEGADTQYF
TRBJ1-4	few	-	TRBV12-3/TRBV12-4	TGTGCCAGCAGTACGGAACGTCCAACTAATGAAAAACTGTTTTTT	CASSTERPTNEKLFF
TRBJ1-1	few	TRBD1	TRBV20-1	TGCAGTGCTAGCCCCCTCGGACAGGGTGAAGCTTTCTTT	CSASPLGQGEAFF
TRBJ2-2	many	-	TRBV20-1	TGCAGTGCTAGTCGAGGGGGGAGGACCGGGGAGCTGTTTTTT	CSASRGGRTGELFF
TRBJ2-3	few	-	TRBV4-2	TGTGCCAGCAGCCCCCCCGTGAGGGGCCCCGACCCTAGCACAGATACGCAGTATTTT	CASSPPVRGPDPSTDTQYF
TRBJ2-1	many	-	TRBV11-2	TGTGCCAGCAGCTTACCGCAGCCGGAGGTATTCTTC	CASSLPQPEVFF
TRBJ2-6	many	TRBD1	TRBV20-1	TGCAGTGCTAGGGGACAGGAAAACTCTGGGGCCAACGTCCTGACTTTC	CSARGQENSGANVLTF
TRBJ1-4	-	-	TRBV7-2	TGTGCCAGCAGCCCCTTTCGTAATGAAAAACTGTTTTTT	CASSPFRNEKLFF
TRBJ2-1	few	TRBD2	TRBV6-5	TGTGCCAGCAGCTCCTGGGAGGCTAGCGGGGATTACAATGAGCAGTTCTTC	CASSSWEASGDYNEQFF
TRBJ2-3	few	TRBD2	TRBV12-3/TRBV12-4	TGTGCCAGCAGCCGTAGCGGGGGGAGGGCAGATACGCAGTATTTT	CASSRSGGRADTQYF
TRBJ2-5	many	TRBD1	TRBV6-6	TGTGCCAGCAGCCAACGTGACAGGGCCCAAGAGACCCAGTACTTC	CASSQRDRAQETQYF
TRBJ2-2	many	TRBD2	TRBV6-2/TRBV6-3	TGTGCCAGCACCAAACTAGCGGGGGTGGTCACCGGGGAGCTGTTTTTT	CASTKLAGVVTGELFF
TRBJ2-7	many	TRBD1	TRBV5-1	TGCGCCAGCAGCCCGGGACAGGGGGAGGGGGAGCAGTACTTC	CASSPGQGEGEQYF
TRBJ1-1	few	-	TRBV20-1	TGCAGTGCTAGAGAGTTTTTGTCGAACACTGAAGCTTTCTTT	CSAREFLSNTEAFF
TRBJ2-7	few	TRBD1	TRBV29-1	TGCAGCGTTGAGACAGGGGGCCCCGAGCAGTACTTC	CSVETGGPEQYF
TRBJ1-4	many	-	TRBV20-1	TGCAGTGCTAGAGATCGGGCTGCAGGGTACGAAAAACTGTTTTTT	CSARDRAAGYEKLFF
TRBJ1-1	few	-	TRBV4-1	TGCGCCAGCAGCCAAGATGCCAGTCGGAACACTGAAGCTTTCTTT	CASSQDASRNTEAFF
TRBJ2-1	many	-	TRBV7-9	TGTGCCAGCAGCGCTAGGGGGAATGAGCAGTTCTTC	CASSARGNEQFF
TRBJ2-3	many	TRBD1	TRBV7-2	TGTGCCAGCAGCGTCCGACAGGGGCTTTACGCAGATACGCAGTATTTT	CASSVRQGLYADTQYF
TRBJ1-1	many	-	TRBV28	TGTGCCAGCAGGCGAATTGAAGCTTTCTTT	CASRRIEAFF
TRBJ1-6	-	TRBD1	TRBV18	TGTGCCAGCTCCACAACCACGCAGGGGGCTTGGAATTCACCCCTCCACTTT	CASSTTTQGAWNSPLHF
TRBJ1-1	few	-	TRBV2	TGTGCCAGCAGTGAGTCTTCTCGGCAGGACTCTCCGGCTTTCTTT	CASSESSRQDSPAFF
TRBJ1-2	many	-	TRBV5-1	TGCGCCAGCAGCTCGGATTTTAACTATGGCTACACCTTC	CASSSDFNYGYTF
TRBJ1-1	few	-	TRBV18	TGTGCCAGCTCACCATTGAAAAGCACGACACCGAACACTGAAGCTTTCTTT	CASSPLKSTTPNTEAFF
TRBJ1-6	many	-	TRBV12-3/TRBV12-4	TGTGCCAGCAGTTTCTCCCCTTTTGGGGGGGCTTCACCCCTCCACTTT	CASSFSPFGGASPLHF
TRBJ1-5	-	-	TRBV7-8	TGTGCCAGCAGCTTGGGGGAGCTCTATAGCAATCAGCCCCAGCATTTT	CASSLGELYSNQPQHF
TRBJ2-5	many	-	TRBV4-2	TGTGCCAGCAGCCCTCGGGGACGCACCTCGCAAGAGACCCAGTACTTC	CASSPRGRTSQETQYF
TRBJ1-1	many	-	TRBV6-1	TGTGCCAGCAGTGAAGCAGTCTACTATGAAGCTTTCTTT	CASSEAVYYEAFF
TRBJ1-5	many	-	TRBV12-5	TGTGCTAGTGGTTTGGTACTAGGGGGAAACCTCAATCAGCCCCAGCATTTT	CASGLVLGGNLNQPQHF
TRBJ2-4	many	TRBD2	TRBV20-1	TGCAGTGCTAGAGAGAGGACTAGCGGGGTGGGCATTCAGTACTTC	CSARERTSGVGIQYF
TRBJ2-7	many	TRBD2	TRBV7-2	TGTGCCAGCAGAGCGGGGGGACACTACGAGCAGTACTTC	CASRAGGHYEQYF
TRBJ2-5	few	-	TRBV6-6	TGTGCCAGCAGGGGGATACCACAAGAGACCCAGTACTTC	CASRGIPQETQYF
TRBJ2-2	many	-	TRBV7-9	TGTGCCAGCAGCCCACCGGTCGGGGAGCTGTTTTTT	CASSPPVGELFF
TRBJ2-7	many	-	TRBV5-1	TGCGCCAGCAGCCCTGCGGTTCTCTCGGAGAACGAGCAGTACTTC	CASSPAVLSENEQYF
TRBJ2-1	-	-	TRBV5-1	TGCGCCAGCAGCTTGACAGTTCCCCGGGGGAATGAGCAGTTCTTC	CASSLTVPRGNEQFF
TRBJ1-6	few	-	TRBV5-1	TGCGCCAGCAGCGAGAGACAGCCCTATAATTCACCCCTCCACTTT	CASSERQPYNSPLHF
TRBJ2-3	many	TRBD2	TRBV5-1	TGCGCCAGCAGCGGAACTAGCGTCACAGATACGCAGTATTTT	CASSGTSVTDTQYF
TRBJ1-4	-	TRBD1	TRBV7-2	TGTGCCAGCAGCTCCAGGGGGATTAATGAAAAACTGTTTTTT	CASSSRGINEKLFF
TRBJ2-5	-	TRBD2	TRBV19	TGTGCCAGTAAGCCCCGCGGGGGGCCCCTGGAGACCCAGTACTTC	CASKPRGGPLETQYF
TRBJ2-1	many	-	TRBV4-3	TGCGCCAGCAGCTATGGATTCAATGAGCAGTTCTTC	CASSYGFNEQFF
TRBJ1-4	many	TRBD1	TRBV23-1	TGCGCCAGCAGTCCCCCCGGGACAGGGGGAAAACTGTTTTTT	CASSPPGTGGKLFF
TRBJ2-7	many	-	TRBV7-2	TGTGCCAGCAGCCTGTCCTACGAGCAGTACTTC	CASSLSYEQYF
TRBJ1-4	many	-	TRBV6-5	TGTGCCAGCAGTAACATGGGACTCGGACGGGAAAAACTGTTTTTT	CASSNMGLGREKLFF
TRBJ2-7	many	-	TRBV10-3	TGTGCCATCGAGGGTTGGGGCTCCTACGAGCAGTACTTC	CAIEGWGSYEQYF